This T cell receptor (beta chain) was sequenced during a study of blood T cell repertoires in COVID-19 (dated by TCRdb to the early 2020s). Study-level background: Samples from collaborators originated in the United States, Italy and Spain and spanned both the acute and convalescent phases of COVID-19. The dataset comprised deeply sampled blood TCRbeta repertoires from subjects exposed to, actively infected with, or recovered from COVID-19. Where available, HLA class I and class II types were obtained from metadata supplied by the sample provider rather than from assay-based typing. The prospective study material was composed of cDNA or gDNA derived from T cells, B-cell-depleted T cells, or PBMCs. Samples came from the ongoing ImmuneRACE study (first 160 participants) plus 1,254 subjects from 6 global collaborators. The repertoires were released in a freely available public database meant as a resource for research on the immune response to SARS-CoV-2. The sample metadata nearly always contained a de-identified subject ID, COVID-19 status, age in years and sex.

Participants in the prospective study were aged roughly 18 to 89 years, lived in 24 United States geographic areas, and enrolled through a virtual design. To assign participants to cohorts, the prospective study relied on clinical history that participants themselves reported in a screening survey and a study questionnaire. Recovered participants in ImmuneRACE Cohort 3 were defined by two consecutive negative NP/OP PCR tests, clearance by a healthcare professional, or resolution of symptoms. Each participant in the prospective study had whole blood, serum and a nasopharyngeal or oropharyngeal swab collected by mobile phlebotomists. Participants in the prospective study had the option to provide additional blood draws and questionnaires over a roughly 2-month period. Before DNA extraction, blood samples from the prospective study were shipped at room temperature or frozen. TCRbeta CDR3 regions were amplified from genomic DNA by means of the immunoSEQ Assay, a bias-controlled multiplex PCR. On the authors' methods: Nucleated cell counts per sample were estimated from amplification of reference gene primers within the assay. To quantify the absolute abundance of each unique TCRbeta CDR3 rearrangement, sequence reads were collapsed and filtered. For each sample, productive Simpson clonality was calculated as the square root of Simpson's diversity index across productive rearrangements. The immuneACCESS repertoire file appears here via TCRdb, limited to in-frame rearrangements. These files lack a portion of the clones; in checked studies, under half of the deficit traces to unresolved V genes, and the cause of the others is not known. For V, J and clone size, that table is used; D and trimming come from the DNA. The sample data list roughly 68,000 clones, and 88% of these were observed just once. Jointly, the top ten make up about a tenth of the sample.

Overall results and qualifications from the work: The amount of clinical and demographic metadata varied by source and participant and was provided uncurated.

The CDR3 runs 15 amino acids, cysteine and phenylalanine included. Only CDR3 DNA remains: 45 bases, in frame from the first base. Looking up the germline V gene (reference sequence) yields CDR1 MNHEY and CDR2 SMNVEV. Cut back by 6 bases and 3 bases, the V and J ends lie 15 bases apart. As regards this clone: Its antigen is not yet known. No base quality values were provided; no much bigger clone lies one nucleotide off.

The sample was PBMCs or T cells enriched from blood (not recorded which). The chain uses TRBV27 and TRBJ2-1; a weak D assignment points to TRBD1 (6 bases agree). This receptor was taken from a woman aged 40 to 49 who had recovered from COVID-19. The CDR3 here reads CASRRGQSYYNEQFF. The DNA sequence is TGTGCCAGCAGACGAGGACAGAGTTACTACAATGAGCAGTTCTTC.